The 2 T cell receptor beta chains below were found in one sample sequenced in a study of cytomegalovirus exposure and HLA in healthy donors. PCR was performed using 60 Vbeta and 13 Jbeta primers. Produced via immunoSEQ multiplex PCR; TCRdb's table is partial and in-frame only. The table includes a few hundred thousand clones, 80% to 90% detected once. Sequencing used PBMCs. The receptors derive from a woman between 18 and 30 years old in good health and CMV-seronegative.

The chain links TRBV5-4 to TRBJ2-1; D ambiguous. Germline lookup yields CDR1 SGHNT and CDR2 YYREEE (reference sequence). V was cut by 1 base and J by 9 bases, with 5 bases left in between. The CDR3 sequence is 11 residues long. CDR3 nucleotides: TGTGCCAGCAGCTTGCTAGGTGAGCAGTTCTTC. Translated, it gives CASSLLGEQFF.

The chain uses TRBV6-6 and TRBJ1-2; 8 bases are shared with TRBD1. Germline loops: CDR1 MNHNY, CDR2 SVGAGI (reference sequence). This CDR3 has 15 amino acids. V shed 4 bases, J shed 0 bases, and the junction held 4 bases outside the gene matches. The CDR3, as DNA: TGTGCCAGCAGTTCCGGGACAGGAGCTAACTATGGCTACACCTTC. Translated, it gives CASSSGTGANYGYTF.